These 2 T cell receptor beta chains were all obtained from the same sample, sequenced in a study of beta chain features in type 1 diabetes. Expressed TCRB transcripts were sequenced because the isolated RNA had all been reverse transcribed beforehand. Profiled with immunoSEQ multiplex PCR; TCRdb holds only in-frame clones, not every one. The data show 970,000 or so clones, with 15% to 20% seen just once and around 0.02% held by the top ten. The sample comprised naive CD4+ T cells from blood. The receptors originated from a woman aged 18-35 years in good health.

V and J are TRBV2 and TRBJ1-4, with a possible D match to TRBD1 (6 bases). The V gene lost 7 bases and the J gene lost 11 bases, with 17 bases spanning the gap. Germline V gene lookup returns CDR1 SNHLY and CDR2 FYNNEI. The CDR3 sequence is 13 residues long. The CDR3: CASTPGGQRKLFF. Written as DNA, the CDR3 is TGTGCCAGCACACCGGGGGGCCAGCGGAAACTGTTTTTT. The whole variable domain, remainder taken from reference TRBV2 and TRBJ1-4, is EPEVTQTPSHQVTQMGQEVILRCVPISNHLYFYWYRQILGQKVEFLVSFYNNEISEKSEIFDDQFSVERPDGSNFTLKIRSTKLEDSAMYFCASTPGGQRKLFFGSGTQLSVL.

The chain combines TRBV10-3 with TRBJ2-1; TRBD1 agrees at 8 bases. Unmatched junction bases numbered 4, after V lost 3 bases and J lost 6 bases. In germline, CDR1 is ENHRY, CDR2 SYGVKD. CDR3 size: 14 residues. The DNA for the CDR3 is TGTGCCATCAGTGATTCCGGGACAGGCAATGAGCAGTTCTTC. It is translated as CAISDSGTGNEQFF.